The 13 T cell receptor beta chains listed next were all sequenced from one sample in a study of CD8 T cells in ankylosing spondylitis. MiXCR, applied by TCRdb to the 5' RACE reads, yields one record per CDR3 protein. Here the sample spans roughly 200,000 distinct CDR3 sequences, 9.5% to 15% being singletons. The material sequenced was blood, either unsorted or a sorted T cell fraction (not recorded which). The receptors were gathered from a male donor with ankylosing spondylitis or in good health (not recorded which).

The chain couples TRBV20-1 to TRBJ1-1; tentative D call: TRBD1 (6 bases). CDR1 is DFQATT and CDR2 is SNEGSKA in the germline V gene (reference sequence). Trimming cost V 5 bases and J 1 base, with 8 bases left between them. The CDR3 is made up of 12 amino acids. The CDR3 loop reads CSALRGNTEAFF. The CDR3 DNA sequence: TGCAGTGCTCTCAGGGGGAACACTGAAGCTTTCTTT.

This clonotype was detected a few times. This chain uses TRBV29-1 with TRBJ1-2; TRBD1 aligns across 7 bases. The CDR3 is 14 amino acids. V shed 5 bases, J shed 9 bases, and the junction held 15 bases outside the gene matches. Germline CDR1 is SQVTM and CDR2 is ANQGSEA. The CDR3: CSVYPTGVRRSYTF. CDR3 DNA: TGCAGCGTTTACCCTACAGGGGTCCGTCGCAGCTACACCTTC.

This clonotype was counted between two and nine times. The chain joins TRBV6-4 to TRBJ2-1; TRBD2 matches at 7 bases. This CDR3 contains 13 residues. Per germline, CDR1 MRHNA and CDR2 SNTAGT. V gave up 8 bases and J gave up 5 bases; unmatched junction bases: 6. The CDR3 loop reads CASASGPDNEQFF. For the CDR3, the DNA is TGTGCCAGCGCTAGCGGCCCCGACAATGAGCAGTTCTTC.

In its sample, this clonotype was seen many times. The CDR3 bases are TGTGCCAGCAGTCCCTCGGGACGAAACACTGAAGCTTTCTTT. This gives the protein CASSPSGRNTEAFF. The V and J genes are TRBV6-2 or TRBV6-3 and TRBJ1-1; D is possibly TRBD1 (5 bases). The V end lost 5 bases, the J end lost 2 bases, and 12 bases lay between the germline ends. The CDR3 has 14 residues. The germline CDR1 and CDR2 sequences are MNHEY and SVGEGT.

In its sample, this clonotype was seen many times. The chain is built from TRBV29-1 and TRBJ2-5; D may be TRBD2 (5 bases). There are 12 residues in the CDR3. Trimming removed 4 bases from V and 4 bases from J, with 10 bases in between. The germline gives CDR1 SQVTM, CDR2 ANQGSEA. CDR3 DNA: TGCAGCGTTGTGGAGGAGACAGAGACCCAGTACTTC. It is translated as CSVVEETETQYF.

The genes are TRBV5-5 and TRBJ2-3; D unresolved. CDR3 size: 14 residues. From germline, CDR1 is SGHKS and CDR2 YYEKEE (reference sequence). Trimming stripped 1 base from V and 2 bases from J, with 8 bases between. The CDR3 is CASSLYWPTDTQYF. The DNA of the CDR3 is TGTGCCAGCAGCTTGTACTGGCCCACAGATACGCAGTATTTT.

The chain employs TRBV5-1 and TRBJ2-7, with 7 bases that match TRBD1. V trimming: 0 bases; J trimming: 2 bases; junction bases outside the gene matches: 5. Germline CDR1 and CDR2: SGHRS and YFSETQ. This CDR3 region has 15 residues. The DNA of the CDR3 is TGCGCCAGCAGCTTGGAAGAGGGGGCGACCTACGAGCAGTACTTC. Translated: CASSLEEGATYEQYF. Full variable domain (remainder filled in from reference TRBV5-1 and TRBJ2-7): KAGVTQTPRYLIKTRGQQVTLSCSPISGHRSVSWYQQTPGQGLQFLFEYFSETQRNKGNFPGRFSGRQFSNSRSEMNVSTLELGDSALYLCASSLEEGATYEQYFGPGTRLTVT.

This clonotype turned up a few times. The V and J genes are TRBV6-1 and TRBJ2-1; maybe TRBD1 (6 bases). CDR3 size: 16 residues. V was shortened by 6 bases and J by 0 bases, with 15 bases between the two germline ends. Germline assignment: CDR1 MNHNS and CDR2 SASEGT. CDR3 nucleotides: TGTGCCAGCAGCTCTACAGGGCTAAGCTCCTACAATGAGCAGTTCTTC. Its translation: CASSSTGLSSYNEQFF.

This clonotype was observed a handful of times. The V and J genes are TRBV12-3 or TRBV12-4 and TRBJ2-7; tentatively, D is TRBD1 (6 bases). This CDR3 is built from 15 residues. Between the trimmed V and J ends, which lost 4 bases and 2 bases, there was a span of 15 bases. In nucleotides, the CDR3 is TGTGCCAGCAGTTCCGGGGCCAGGGGCCCCTACGAGCAGTACTTC. Encoded protein: CASSSGARGPYEQYF.

V gene TRBV6-5 combines with J gene TRBJ2-1; 9 nucleotides line up with TRBD2. Germline V gene sequence: CDR1 MNHEY, CDR2 SVGAGI. The ends lost 0 bases at V and 3 bases at J; junction bases unmatched: 6. This CDR3 is built from 17 residues. CDR3 nucleotide sequence: TGTGCCAGCAGTTACTCGACGGCGGGAGGGCTCTACAATGAGCAGTTCTTC. It specifies CASSYSTAGGLYNEQFF.

This clonotype was seen ten or more times. The rearrangement uses TRBV6-1 and TRBJ1-1, with D hard to call. Germline CDR1 reads MNHNS; CDR2 reads SASEGT. The V end was cut by 6 bases, the J end by 3 bases, with 14 bases between. There are 14 residues in the CDR3. CDR3: CASSFPGRYTEAFF. The CDR3 nucleotides read TGTGCCAGCAGCTTCCCGGGCCGTTACACTGAAGCTTTCTTT.

This clonotype was counted between two and nine times. V usage is TRBV5-6 and J usage is TRBJ2-1; the match to TRBD2 covers 10 bases. Germline V gives CDR1 SGHDT, CDR2 YYEEEE. The junction had 10 bases not matched to a gene; V was cut back by 5 bases and J by 8 bases. This CDR3 region has 15 residues. In DNA form, the CDR3 reads TGTGCCAGCAGGCAACCGGGACTAGCGTATGATGAGCAGTTCTTC. Protein: CASRQPGLAYDEQFF.

The chain recombines TRBV30 with TRBJ1-1; 10 positions agree with TRBD1. J gave up 10 bases and V 0 bases, and 11 bases lay outside the gene matches. The CDR3 totals 15 residues. CDR1 is GTSNPN, CDR2 SVGIG, per germline (reference sequence). DNA for the CDR3: TGTGCCTGGAGTGTACTTGGGCGGACAGGGGGACTAGCTTTCTTT. Its translation is CAWSVLGRTGGLAFF.